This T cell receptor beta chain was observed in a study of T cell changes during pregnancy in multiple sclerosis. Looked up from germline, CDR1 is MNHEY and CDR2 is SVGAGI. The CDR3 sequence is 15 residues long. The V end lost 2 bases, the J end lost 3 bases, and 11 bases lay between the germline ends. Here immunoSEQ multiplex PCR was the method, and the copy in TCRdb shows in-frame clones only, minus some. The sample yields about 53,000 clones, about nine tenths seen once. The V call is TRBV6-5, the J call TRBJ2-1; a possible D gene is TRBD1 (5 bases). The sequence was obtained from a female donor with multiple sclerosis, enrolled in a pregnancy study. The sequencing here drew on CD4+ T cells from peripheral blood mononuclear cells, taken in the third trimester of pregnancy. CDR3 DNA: TGTGCCAGCAGTTACAGGGCAGGGCTCTACAATGAGCAGTTCTTC. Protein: CASSYRAGLYNEQFF.